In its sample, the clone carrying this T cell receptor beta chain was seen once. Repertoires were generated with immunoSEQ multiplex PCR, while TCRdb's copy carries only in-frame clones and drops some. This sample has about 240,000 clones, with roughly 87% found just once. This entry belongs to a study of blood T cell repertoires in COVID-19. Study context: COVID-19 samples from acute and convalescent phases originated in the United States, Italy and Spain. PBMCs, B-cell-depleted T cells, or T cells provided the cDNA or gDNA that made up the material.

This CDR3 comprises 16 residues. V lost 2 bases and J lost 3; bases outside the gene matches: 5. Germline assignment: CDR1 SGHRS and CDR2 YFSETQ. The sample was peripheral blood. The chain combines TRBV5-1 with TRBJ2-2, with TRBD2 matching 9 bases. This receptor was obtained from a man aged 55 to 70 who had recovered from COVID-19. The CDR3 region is CASSFLAGVDTGELFF. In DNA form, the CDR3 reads TGCGCCAGCAGCTTTTTAGCGGGGGTAGACACCGGGGAGCTGTTTTTT.